The subject of this entry is one TCR beta chain. This clone appeared a single time. Its recognized antigen is unknown. No much larger clone exists at a distance of one base, and base qualities are not known. From its cysteine to its phenylalanine, the CDR3 spans 15 amino acids. The sequence is cut down to CDR3 DNA, 45 bases in frame from base 1. V lost 4 bases and J lost 3 bases, and the count of bases not matched to a germline gene is 6. According to the germline V gene, CDR1 reads SGHTA and CDR2 reads FQGNSA. This record comes from a study of OX40 agonist ivuxolimab in advanced cancers. In terms of the full investigation: Ivuxolimab, which targeted the costimulatory receptor OX40 (CD134), was an agonistic, fully human IgG2 monoclonal antibody. The dose-escalation cohort was approximately 83% male with a mean age of 60 years, ranging from about 20 to 80. Peripheral TCRbeta sequencing aimed to test whether ivuxolimab altered TCR sequence diversity and caused clonal T-cell expansion. Of the approximately 53 patients in dose escalation, about 19 had hepatocellular carcinoma, approximately 15 had melanoma, 9 had renal cell carcinoma and 9 had head and neck cancer. Prior anti-PD-1, anti-PD-L1 or anti-CTLA-4 therapy was permitted, and checkpoint inhibitors had been received by about two fifths of dose-escalation patients. Partial responses occurred in three dose-escalation patients, of whom one had hepatocellular carcinoma and two had cutaneous melanoma. The monotherapy dose-escalation portion (N of about 47 patients) of the phase I ivuxolimab trial is reported in the paper. Intravenous ivuxolimab was administered to patients every 2 weeks at six dose levels: 0.01, 0.1, 0.3, 1.5, 3 and 10 mg/kg. What the authors observed across the whole study: At doses of 0.1 to 3.0 mg/kg, clonal expansion of both CD4+ and CD8+ blood T cells was observed from baseline to week 6. After ivuxolimab, more expanded clones were found on average in CD8+ T cells than in CD4+ T cells. The antigen specificity of the clonally expanded peripheral T cells was not determined. Low levels of normalized T-cell clonal expansion were also seen in some patients who did not respond. In partial responders in the 0.1-3.0 mg/kg groups, normalized peripheral clonal expansion was found to be among the lowest, especially among CD8+ T cells.

Patients with a history of autoimmune disease or receiving systemic immunosuppression were excluded from the trial. Peripheral blood for TCR sequencing was collected from all dose cohorts at baseline, on cycle 4 day 1, and on cycle 7 day 1. Samples were obtained from an open-label, multicenter, first-in-human phase I dose-escalation trial of ivuxolimab. Adults with locally advanced or metastatic melanoma, renal cell, hepatocellular, or head and neck squamous cell carcinoma were enrolled in the trial. Before TCR sequencing, CD4+ and CD8+ T cells were separately sorted from peripheral blood. To sequence the TCRbeta CDR3 region, genomic DNA was isolated from the sorted cells. The immunoSEQ Assay was used to sequence the TCRbeta CDR3 regions. In its TCRdb copy, this immuneACCESS table keeps in-frame sequences only and misses some clones. Where compared with another copy, unresolved V genes explain less than half of these, and the others have no known cause. This sample has about 76,000 clones in its table, and under 90% of those were observed once. The ten most abundant clones make up 1.5% to 2% of the sample.

The receptor's source is an adult with an advanced solid tumor such as melanoma, head and neck, liver or kidney cancer. The sequencing here drew on CD4+ or CD8+ T cells sorted from blood, taken in a trial of the OX40 agonist ivuxolimab. The chain is assembled from TRBV7-2 and TRBJ2-1, with 7 bases in between that match TRBD1. The CDR3 amino acid sequence is: CASSSRDSFYNEQFF. The DNA sequence reads TGTGCCAGCAGCTCCCGGGACAGCTTCTACAATGAGCAGTTCTTC.